What follows describes a single TCR beta chain. The antigen is unknown. Production of TCR cDNA was by 5'RACE template switching, which also added a universal primer site and UMIs. Using its own MiXCR run on the 5' RACE reads, TCRdb lists one record per CDR3 protein. The data contain a few hundred thousand distinct CDR3 sequences, 3.6% of them seen just once; the ten biggest clones take up around 22%. CDR3 length equals 16 residues. V gave up 6 bases and J gave up 8 bases, with 24 bases separating them. The V gene's germline CDR1 is SGHAT and CDR2 FQNNGV. The data are from a study of T cells after yellow fever vaccination. Study in general: For low cell numbers, libraries were made with SMART-Seq v4 Ultra Low Input.

Overall study results and limits: Most clones from primary vaccination were detected again post-booster (about 95% CD4, roughly 85% CD8). The CD4 compartment and the CD8 compartment contained a small share of clonotypes in common.

The receptor was isolated from a man younger than 35 who received the YFV17D yellow fever vaccine. The chain is built from TRBV11-2 and TRBJ2-3, with D maybe TRBD1 (6 bases). The sequencing used PBMCs, collected on the day of the yellow fever booster vaccination. CDR3 nucleotide sequence: TGTGCCAGCAGTCCCCAGGGGTTGATAACGTCCGGTACGCAGTATTTT. This sequence encodes CASSPQGLITSGTQYF.